The following is a T cell receptor (beta chain) sequence with its context. Its target is unknown. Constant-segment primers were used for 5'RACE, and the resulting TCR alpha and TCR beta cDNA libraries carried sample barcodes and UMIs. TCRdb called the 5' RACE reads again in MiXCR, with one record for every CDR3 protein. The top ten hold 20% to 25% of the sample, which has some 290,000 distinct CDR3 sequences, around 15% seen once. The CDR3 is 17 amino acids. Germline values: CDR1 LGHNT, CDR2 FRNRAP. The ends lost 1 base at V and 6 bases at J; junction bases unmatched: 11. This sample stems from a study of T-cell memory formation after mild COVID-19. Broader study findings: Cross-reactive memory appears to have joined, as suggested by some responding clones showing up in pre-infection memory. Researchers report contracting CD4+ clones mostly in CM and EM, with CD8+ clones in EMRA.

What was sequenced was PBMCs or a T cell subset sorted from them (not recorded which). The sequence was obtained from a man between 18 and 29 years old who had mild COVID-19 (a few samples of this study predate the infection). Cell type and time point are not known. The chain has TRBV12-5 and TRBJ2-3, with 9 nucleotides matching TRBD2. The CDR3 region has the DNA TGTGCTAGTGGTTTGGCTGCGGGGGGGCGGAACTCCGATACGCAGTATTTT. This codes for CASGLAAGGRNSDTQYF. The variable domain in full, with the rest retrieved from reference TRBV12-5 and TRBJ2-3, is DARVTQTPRHKVTEMGQEVTMRCQPILGHNTVFWYRQTMMQGLELLAYFRNRAPLDDSGMPKDRFSAEMPDATLATLKIQPSEPRDSAVYFCASGLAAGGRNSDTQYFGPGTRLTVL.